This record covers a single TCR beta chain. The antigen it recognizes is unknown. TCRdb records Illumina MiSeq as the sequencer. Each entry corresponds to one CDR3 protein sequence from reads that TCRdb reprocessed, and DNA is not given. This sample's listing comprises about 1,500 distinct CDR3 sequences. Roughly 15% of the sample goes to the ten largest clones. The data originate from a study of diagnostic markers for celiac disease (dated by TCRdb to about 2020). From the cysteine through the phenylalanine, the CDR3 covers 15 amino acids. Only the protein is on record. Recombination connected TRBV12-3 or TRBV12-4 to TRBJ2-3; TCRdb selects TRBD2, and the lack of DNA leaves this call unchecked. The source of this sequence is a human donor. The specimen sequenced was either unsorted cells or a sorted T cell fraction (not recorded which). Here the CDR3 is given as CASSAITSGGATQYF.